The source of this TCR beta chain is a study of blood T cells in healthy people across ages. This clonotype was seen many times. Primers used in a second PCR of roughly 6 to 12 cycles were a sample-barcoded 5' primer and a J-beta primer mix. A 12-random-nucleotide template-switch adaptor tagged each cDNA molecule. TCRdb ran MiXCR on the 5' RACE reads and lists one entry per CDR3 protein. Of just under 900,000 distinct CDR3 sequences in the sample, 25% to 30% were seen once. With V trimmed by 2 bases and J by 0 bases, 8 bases remained unmatched. This CDR3 region has 18 residues. CDR1 is LGHDT, CDR2 YNNKEL, per germline (reference sequence).

This TCR was recovered from a woman aged 80 or older in good health. The sequencing input was blood. V usage is TRBV3-1 and J usage is TRBJ2-4, with 9 bases fitting TRBD2. This chain's CDR3 is CASSQTPHSGGAKNIQYF. The CDR3, as DNA: TGTGCCAGCAGCCAAACGCCCCATAGCGGGGGAGCCAAAAACATTCAGTACTTC.